The 8 T cell receptor beta chains below were found in one sample sequenced in a study of cytomegalovirus exposure and HLA in healthy donors. PCR involved 60 Vbeta and 13 Jbeta primers. The protocol was immunoSEQ multiplex PCR, while the TCRdb copy is restricted to in-frame clones and leaves out a portion. Of roughly 130,000 clones in the sample, 60% to 85% were seen once. The sample comprised PBMCs. These receptors came from a human donor in good health.

The J gene is TRBJ2-3, the V gene TRBV10-2; 8 bases line up with TRBD1. Germline assignment: CDR1 WSHSY and CDR2 SAAADI. This CDR3 is 15 amino acids long. Trimming cost V 8 bases and J 3 bases; bases outside gene matches: 10. CDR3 coding DNA: TGCGCCAGCGGAGGGGTCACAGGGGGAACAGATACGCAGTATTTT. It codes for CASGGVTGGTDTQYF.

The chain is built from TRBV27 and TRBJ1-2; D remains unclear. The V end was cut by 5 bases, the J end by 4 bases, with 14 bases between. The CDR3 covers 14 residues. Germline CDR1 reads MNHEY; CDR2 reads SMNVEV (reference sequence). The chain's CDR3 is CASSPRTDFYGYTF. In DNA form, the CDR3 reads TGTGCCAGCAGTCCTCGGACTGATTTCTATGGCTACACCTTC.

The V call is TRBV9, the J call TRBJ2-1; a weak D match, TRBD1 (5 bases). The CDR3 covers 15 residues. Germline assignment: CDR1 SGDLS and CDR2 YYNGEE. Trimming took 0 bases from V and 4 from J, leaving 11 bases between them. Written as DNA, the CDR3 is TGTGCCAGCAGCGTAGGGGCAGGGTTATACAATGAGCAGTTCTTC. Amino acids: CASSVGAGLYNEQFF.

V and J are TRBV6-1 and TRBJ1-1, with D uncertain. The V gene's germline CDR1 is MNHNS and CDR2 SASEGT. The CDR3 contains 13 residues. Trimming cost V 7 bases and J 6 bases, with 15 bases left between them. CDR3: CASNFELGAEAFF. CDR3 nucleotide sequence: TGTGCCAGCAATTTCGAGCTCGGTGCTGAAGCTTTCTTT.

The V call is TRBV10-3, the J call TRBJ1-2; the D gene is possibly TRBD1 (5 bases). This CDR3 is built from 14 residues. Per germline, CDR1 ENHRY and CDR2 SYGVKD. The V end was cut by 7 bases, the J end by 4 bases, with 16 bases between. The CDR3 DNA is TGTGCCATCAATCCAGGGTCCCGGCGCTATGGCTACACCTTC. Amino acids: CAINPGSRRYGYTF.

V and J are TRBV5-1 and TRBJ1-2; possibly TRBD1 for D (5 bases). This CDR3 comprises 14 residues. Germline V gene lookup returns CDR1 SGHRS and CDR2 YFSETQ. The V end was cut by 7 bases, the J end by 2 bases, with 15 bases between. DNA of the CDR3: TGCGCCAGCGCCCCCAGGGATCTAAACTATGGCTACACCTTC. Its protein product is CASAPRDLNYGYTF.

The rearrangement links TRBV5-1 to TRBJ1-4; D gene uncertain. The CDR3 covers 14 residues. The germline CDR1 and CDR2 sequences are SGHRS and YFSETQ. V was trimmed by 0 bases and J by 6 bases, leaving 9 bases between them. The CDR3 DNA reads TGCGCCAGCAGCTTGGGGTCCTACCATGAAAAACTGTTTTTT. Translation: CASSLGSYHEKLFF.

CDR3 loop: CASSALQGTEAFF. The CDR3 coding sequence is TGTGCCAGCTCGGCCTTACAGGGAACTGAAGCTTTCTTT. The genes are TRBV18 and TRBJ1-1, with a weak D call TRBD1 (6 bases). The CDR3 runs 13 residues. V was clipped by 6 bases and J by 5 bases, with 13 bases between them. The germline gives CDR1 KGHSH, CDR2 LQKENI.